The clone carrying this T cell receptor beta chain was seen a handful of times. The sample is drawn from a study of glioma-infiltrating T cells. Using RNA template, CDR3s of TCR alpha and beta were amplified with iRepertoire arm-PCR. TCRdb called the multiplex PCR reads again in MiXCR, with one record for every CDR3 protein. The data show around 140,000 distinct CDR3 sequences, around 42% seen once. Deletions cut 0 bases from V and 1 base from J, with 7 bases between. This CDR3 is 15 amino acids long. Germline loops: CDR1 MGHRA, CDR2 YSYEKL. This sequence originates from a human donor with low-grade glioma or glioblastoma, undergoing nonglioma brain surgery, or in good health (not recorded which). The genes are TRBV4-1 and TRBJ2-1; tentatively, D is TRBD1 (5 bases). Material for sequencing was glioma tissue, nonneoplastic brain tissue, or PBMCs (not recorded which). CDR3 in DNA: TGCGCCAGCAGCCAAGATAGGGGTTCCTACAATGAGCAGTTCTTC. As protein: CASSQDRGSYNEQFF.